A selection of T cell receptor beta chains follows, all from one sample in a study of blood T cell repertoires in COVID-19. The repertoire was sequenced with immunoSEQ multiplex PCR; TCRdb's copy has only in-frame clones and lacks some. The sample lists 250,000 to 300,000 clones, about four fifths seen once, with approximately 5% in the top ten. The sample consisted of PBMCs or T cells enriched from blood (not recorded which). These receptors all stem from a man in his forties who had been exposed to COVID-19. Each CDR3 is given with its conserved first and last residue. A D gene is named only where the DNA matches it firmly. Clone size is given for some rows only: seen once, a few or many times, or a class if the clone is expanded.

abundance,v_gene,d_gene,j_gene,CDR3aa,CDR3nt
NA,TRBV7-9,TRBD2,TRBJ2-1,CASSFGGAGFSAEQFF,TGTGCCAGCAGCTTCGGGGGAGCGGGATTCTCGGCGGAGCAGTTCTTC
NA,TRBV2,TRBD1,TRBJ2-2,CASSEGTGSAGELFF,TGTGCCAGCAGTGAGGGGACAGGGTCTGCCGGGGAGCTGTTTTTT
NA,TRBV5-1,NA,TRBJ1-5,CASRVGSEGPQHF,TGCGCCAGCAGGGTGGGGTCCGAGGGGCCCCAGCATTTT
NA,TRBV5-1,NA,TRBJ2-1,CASSLMAGGPGNEQFF,TGCGCCAGCAGCTTGATGGCTGGAGGGCCAGGGAATGAGCAGTTCTTC
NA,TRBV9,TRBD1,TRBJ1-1,CASSVEGDRDAFF,TGTGCCAGCAGCGTAGAGGGGGACAGAGACGCTTTCTTT
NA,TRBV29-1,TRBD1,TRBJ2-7,CSALSGTVENEQYF,TGCAGCGCTCTATCTGGGACAGTGGAAAACGAGCAGTACTTC
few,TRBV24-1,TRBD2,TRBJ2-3,CATGLAGSTDTQYF,TGTGCCACGGGACTAGCGGGGAGCACAGATACGCAGTATTTT
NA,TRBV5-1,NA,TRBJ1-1,CASSHDKNTEAFF,TGCGCCAGCAGCCATGACAAAAACACTGAAGCTTTCTTT
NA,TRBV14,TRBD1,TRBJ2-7,CASSQTRDRAYEQYF,TGTGCCAGCAGCCAGACCCGGGACAGAGCCTACGAGCAGTACTTC
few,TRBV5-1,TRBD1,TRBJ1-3,CASSRQGSGNTIYF,TGCGCCAGCAGCCGACAGGGCTCTGGAAACACCATATATTTT